The 26 T cell receptor beta chains below come from one sample, sequenced in a study of metastatic and nonmetastatic thyroid tumors (dated by TCRdb to 2018 to 2021). No treatment had been received by any patient before thyroid surgery. Library preparation employed PCR. The data were produced on an Illumina HiSeq 4000. TCRdb trimmed the raw reads at Q25, called clones with MiXCR and kept productive beta chains. Counted in this sample were some 13,000 clones; more than 10% of them appeared once. More than 12% of the sample comes from the top ten. The sequencing input was blood. The receptors derive from a female donor with papillary thyroid cancer or a benign thyroid nodule (not recorded which). Some clones in this sample may be carry-over from other donors' samples.

This sequence joins TRBV9 and TRBJ2-2, with D possibly being TRBD2 (6 bases). The V gene's germline CDR1 is SGDLS and CDR2 YYNGEE. V shed 3 bases and J shed 3 bases, with 12 bases lying between them. The CDR3 is 15 residues long. In nucleotides, the CDR3 is TGTGCCAGCAGCGGAGTTGGGGGGTACACCGGGGAGCTGTTTTTT. Its translation is CASSGVGGYTGELFF.

CDR3 in amino acids: CSAGRDRNSNQPQHF. As DNA, the CDR3 is TGCAGTGCTGGCCGAGACAGGAATAGCAATCAGCCCCAGCATTTT. The chain couples TRBV20-1 to TRBJ1-5; a possible D gene is TRBD1 (6 bases). Germline assignment: CDR1 DFQATT and CDR2 SNEGSKA (reference sequence). There are 15 residues in the CDR3. Trimming stripped 5 bases from V and 0 bases from J, with 14 bases between.

This clone was recorded many times. This chain joins TRBV6-1 and TRBJ2-5; 7 bases fit TRBD1. The CDR3 sequence is 14 residues long. The V and J ends lost 5 bases and 3 bases, in that order; junction bases with no gene match: 6. The V gene's germline CDR1 is MNHNS and CDR2 SASEGT. Written as DNA, the CDR3 is TGTGCCAGCAGTCGGGACAGATACAAAGAGACCCAGTACTTC. This translates into CASSRDRYKETQYF.

This clone was picked up many times. J is TRBJ2-4 and V is TRBV5-1; D is uncertain. CDR1 and CDR2 (germline): SGHRS, YFSETQ. The V gene lost 5 bases and the J gene lost 6 bases, with 12 bases spanning the gap. CDR3 length: 13 amino acids. The DNA of the CDR3 is TGCGCCAGCAGGATGGATTTGGCAAACATTCAGTACTTC. Its translation: CASRMDLANIQYF.

This clone was observed at least ten times. The chain carries TRBV6-1 and TRBJ1-5, with 8 bases aligning to TRBD1. From germline, CDR1 is MNHNS and CDR2 SASEGT. The CDR3 consists of 14 residues. V dropped 6 bases and J dropped 1; count of bases not matched to a gene: 2. CDR3 protein: CASRTGESNQPQHF. CDR3 nucleotide sequence: TGTGCCAGCAGGACAGGGGAGAGCAATCAGCCCCAGCATTTT.

This clone was seen many times. Other DNA sequences of this sample code for an identical CDR3. This chain links TRBV5-1 with TRBJ1-1; TRBD1 agrees at 7 bases. Per germline, CDR1 SGHRS and CDR2 YFSETQ. The J segment lost 1 base and the V segment lost 5 bases, leaving 8 bases of the junction unmatched. CDR3 length: 15 residues. The CDR3 sequence is CASSYSWTGNTEAFF. CDR3 nucleotides: TGCGCCAGCAGTTACTCATGGACAGGGAACACTGAAGCTTTCTTT.

Many counts were recorded for this clone. The chain recombines TRBV5-5 with TRBJ1-2; TRBD1 is a possible D gene (5 bases). CDR3 size: 15 residues. The germline CDR1 and CDR2 sequences are SGHKS and YYEKEE (reference sequence). The ends were cut back, 3 bases at V and 7 bases at J, with 19 bases in the middle. Written as DNA, the CDR3 is TGTGCCAGCAGCTCAACCAGGGCCCAACAAGCTGGCTACACCTTC. Protein: CASSSTRAQQAGYTF.

The chain uses TRBV6-1 and TRBJ2-1; 10 bases fit TRBD2. J gave up 6 bases and V 4 bases, and 15 bases lay outside the gene matches. CDR1 and CDR2 (germline): MNHNS, SASEGT. The CDR3 consists of 18 residues. CDR3 sequence reads: CASSGGGLARLPLNEQFF. In nucleotides, the CDR3 is TGTGCCAGCAGTGGGGGGGGACTAGCGAGACTACCCCTCAATGAGCAGTTCTTC.

As DNA, the CDR3 is TGTGCCAGCAGTCGCCAGGGGGTAGTGGACACTGAAGCTTTCTTT. Protein sequence: CASSRQGVVDTEAFF. The genes are TRBV28 and TRBJ1-1; 7 nucleotides line up with TRBD1. The V segment lost 5 bases and the J segment 3 bases; nucleotides outside the gene matches: 9. Germline V gene sequence: CDR1 MDHEN, CDR2 SYDVKM. The CDR3 totals 15 residues.

Only a few counts were recorded for this clone. A much larger clonotype is one base distant, so this may be a read error. Other DNA sequences from this sample encode an identical CDR3 as well. The CDR3 spells CASRTGTGDTGELFF. CDR3 nucleotide sequence: TGTGCCAGCCGGACCGGGACAGGGGACACCGGGGAGCTGTTTTTT. V gene TRBV9 combines with J gene TRBJ2-2, with 10 bases identical to TRBD1. Trimming cost V 7 bases and J 3 bases; bases outside gene matches: 6. The CDR3 runs to 15 residues. Per the germline V gene, CDR1 is SGDLS and CDR2 is YYNGEE.

This clone appeared many times. The J gene is TRBJ2-1, the V gene TRBV11-1; D is perhaps TRBD2 (6 bases). Per the germline V gene, CDR1 is SGHAT and CDR2 is FQDESV (reference sequence). The length of the CDR3 is 15 residues. Trimming shortened V by 3 bases and J by 2 bases, and 11 bases separated the two germline ends. CDR3 amino acids: CASSLDPGAYNEQFF. The CDR3 nucleotides are TGTGCCAGCAGCTTGGACCCGGGGGCCTACAATGAGCAGTTCTTC.

This clone was seen many times. J is TRBJ1-2 and V is TRBV5-4; 9 positions agree with TRBD1. The CDR3 sequence is 15 residues long. Germline V gene sequence: CDR1 SGHNT, CDR2 YYREEE (reference sequence). V lost 5 bases to trimming and J lost 5 bases; unmatched junction nucleotides: 10. The CDR3 DNA follows: TGTGCCAGCAGGGCGCTTTGGACAGGGGAATATGGCTACACCTTC. Translated, it gives CASRALWTGEYGYTF. The variable domain in full, with the rest retrieved from reference TRBV5-4 and TRBJ1-2, is ETGVTQSPTHLIKTRGQQVTLRCSSQSGHNTVSWYQQALGQGPQFIFQYYREEENGRGNFPPRFSGLQFPNYSSELNVNALELDDSALYLCASRALWTGEYGYTFGSGTRLTVV.

Many counts were recorded for this clone. The V call is TRBV20-1, the J call TRBJ2-7; TRBD2 is a possible D gene (6 bases). The germline gives CDR1 DFQATT, CDR2 SNEGSKA (reference sequence). This CDR3 is built from 12 residues. V lost 3 bases and J 5 bases, leaving 11 bases between the germline ends. CDR3 sequence reads: CSASGSWDEQYF. DNA of the CDR3: TGCAGTGCTAGCGGGAGCTGGGACGAGCAGTACTTC.

This clone has at least ten counts. The rearrangement uses TRBV6-1 and TRBJ2-5; TRBD2 agrees at 13 bases. CDR3 length: 18 residues. V gave up 1 base and J gave up 4 bases; unmatched junction bases: 9. Germline loops: CDR1 MNHNS, CDR2 SASEGT. CDR3 DNA: TGTGCCAGCAGTGAAGGCGGGACTAGCGGGATACCCACAGAGACCCAGTACTTC. It translates to CASSEGGTSGIPTETQYF.

CDR3 DNA: TGTGCCAGCCGCCTGCAGAGTTCCTACGAGCAGTACTTC. Its translation is CASRLQSSYEQYF. V usage is TRBV2 and J usage is TRBJ2-7; D is uncertain. Trimming pared 8 bases from V and 1 base from J, leaving 12 bases between. The CDR3 is 13 amino acids. CDR1 is SNHLY and CDR2 is FYNNEI in the germline V gene. The variable domain in full, with the rest retrieved from reference TRBV2 and TRBJ2-7, is EPEVTQTPSHQVTQMGQEVILRCVPISNHLYFYWYRQILGQKVEFLVSFYNNEISEKSEIFDDQFSVERPDGSNFTLKIRSTKLEDSAMYFCASRLQSSYEQYFGPGTRLTVT.

This clone was detected many times. The rearrangement links TRBV9 to TRBJ2-5, with D perhaps TRBD2 (7 bases). The CDR3 covers 15 residues. Germline CDR1 and CDR2: SGDLS and YYNGEE. Trimming stripped 7 bases from V and 5 bases from J, with 21 bases between. The CDR3 bases are TGTGCCAGCGGGGGCCTCGGGGAGGGTCGGGAGACCCAGTACTTC. Translating gives CASGGLGEGRETQYF.

Within the sample, this clone is medium-sized. The chain links TRBV27 to TRBJ2-2; D might be TRBD1 (5 bases). V shed 2 bases and J shed 1 base, with 14 bases lying between them. The CDR3 has 17 amino acids. The germline V gene has CDR1 MNHEY and CDR2 SMNVEV (reference sequence). DNA for the CDR3: TGTGCCAGCAGTTTAACGGACAACCTTGGGAACACCGGGGAGCTGTTTTTT. Amino acids: CASSLTDNLGNTGELFF.

There are many counts of this clone. This rearrangement joins TRBV5-1 to TRBJ1-6, with D unclear. Germline V gene data show CDR1 as SGHRS and CDR2 as YFSETQ. V gave up 0 bases and J gave up 7 bases, with 5 bases separating them. The length of the CDR3 is 13 residues. CDR3 nucleotide sequence: TGCGCCAGCAGCTTGGAGGAAAATTCACCCCTCCACTTT. Its translation is CASSLEENSPLHF.

The chain recombines TRBV20-1 with TRBJ2-7; D might be TRBD2 (5 bases). The CDR3 spans 15 residues. V was trimmed by 0 bases and J by 4 bases, leaving 16 bases between them. CDR1 and CDR2 from the germline V gene are DFQATT and SNEGSKA (reference sequence). The CDR3 reads CSARDQAGEWYEQYF. CDR3 DNA sequence: TGCAGTGCTAGAGATCAGGCGGGCGAATGGTACGAGCAGTACTTC.

At least ten counts were recorded for this clone. The gene calls are TRBV2 and TRBJ1-5; possible D gene TRBD1, 6 bases. V was shortened by 2 bases and J by 1 base, with 21 bases between the two germline ends. The germline V gene has CDR1 SNHLY and CDR2 FYNNEI. This CDR3 is 19 amino acids long. The CDR3 DNA sequence: TGTGCCAGCAGTGAAAAGATGCAGGGGATCAGAGGGAGCAATCAGCCCCAGCATTTT. Translated: CASSEKMQGIRGSNQPQHF.

As concerns this clone: This may be a read error: a much more frequent sequence differs by one nucleotide. Other nucleotide sequences from this sample produce the same CDR3. The gene calls are TRBV25-1 and TRBJ1-2; 9 bases line up with TRBD1. The germline V gene has CDR1 MGHDK and CDR2 SYGVNS. The CDR3 is 14 amino acids. CDR3 nucleotide sequence: TGTGCCAACAGTTCGGGACAGGGTGTTCATGGCTACACCTTC. Its translation: CANSSGQGVHGYTF.

This clone has at least ten counts. In DNA form, the CDR3 reads TGTGCCAGCAGTCAGGGGGGGAATAATTCACCCCTCCACTTT. Its translation is CASSQGGNNSPLHF. This rearrangement joins TRBV7-9 to TRBJ1-6; 7 bases fit TRBD1. CDR3 length: 14 residues. The ends lost 6 bases at V and 5 bases at J; junction bases unmatched: 4. Germline V lookup: CDR1 SEHNR, CDR2 FQNEAQ (reference sequence).

Note on this clone: One base away lies a much larger clone, so this may be a sequencing read error. This chain connects TRBV18 to TRBJ1-4; 9 bases are shared with TRBD1. This CDR3 is 15 amino acids long. The germline CDR1 and CDR2 sequences are KGHSH and LQKENI. The CDR3 bases are TGTGCCAGCTCACCGATGACAGGGGGGGATGAAGAACTGTTTTTT. Translated, it gives CASSPMTGGDEELFF.

The table lists this clone with many counts. This chain connects TRBV10-2 to TRBJ1-5; TRBD1 is a possible D gene (6 bases). This CDR3 comprises 14 residues. Trimming removed 6 bases from V and 4 bases from J, with 13 bases in between. Germline loops: CDR1 WSHSY, CDR2 SAAADI. CDR3 in DNA: TGCGCCAGCAGCGAAACAGGGTGGAATCAGCCCCAGCATTTT. Amino acid sequence: CASSETGWNQPQHF.

This clone is medium-sized by share. This chain connects TRBV10-3 to TRBJ1-2, with TRBD1 as a possible D gene (5 bases). Trimming pared 1 base from V and 6 bases from J, leaving 18 bases between. The CDR3 spans 16 residues. Germline lookup yields CDR1 ENHRY and CDR2 SYGVKD. Here the CDR3 reads CAISEYRSQGHHGYTF. The CDR3 coding sequence is TGTGCCATCAGTGAGTATCGTTCGCAGGGTCATCATGGCTACACCTTC.

This clone came up many times. The chain combines TRBV4-1 with TRBJ1-6; tentatively, D is TRBD1 (5 bases). V shed 7 bases and J shed 10 bases, with 17 bases lying between them. The CDR3 loop spans 14 amino acids. Per germline, CDR1 MGHRA and CDR2 YSYEKL. Here the CDR3 reads CASTGGGGYSPLHF. Here the CDR3 DNA reads TGCGCCAGCACCGGCGGGGGGGGATACTCACCCCTCCACTTT.